The next 22 T cell receptor beta chains were all read from a single sample in a study of shared clonotypes between healthy human individuals. Produced via immunoSEQ multiplex PCR; TCRdb's table is partial and in-frame only. The table records more than 1,200,000 clones, around 98.5% of them present only once. The sample consisted of naive CD4+ T cells sorted from blood. Stated subset: CD45RA+ positively selected. These receptors all stem from a man aged 30-40 years in good health.

This clone was observed once. The chain recombines TRBV5-4 with TRBJ1-1, with TRBD1 identical over 7 bases. V gave up 0 bases and J gave up 0 bases; unmatched junction bases: 5. The CDR3 consists of 16 residues. Per germline, CDR1 SGHNT and CDR2 YYREEE (reference sequence). The CDR3 loop is CASSLVSGGLNTEAFF. CDR3 sequence (DNA): TGTGCCAGCAGCTTGGTGTCAGGGGGATTGAACACTGAAGCTTTCTTT.

The genes are TRBV7-2 and TRBJ2-7; 12 bases are a match to TRBD2. The V and J ends lost 6 bases and 2 bases, in that order; junction bases with no gene match: 2. In germline, CDR1 is SGHTA, CDR2 FQGNSA. This CDR3 spans 14 amino acids. Here the CDR3 reads CASRRLAGAYEQYF. The CDR3 DNA sequence: TGTGCCAGCAGGAGACTAGCGGGGGCCTACGAGCAGTACTTC.

V is TRBV6-6 and J is TRBJ2-3, with TRBD1 matching 7 bases. Trimming removed 5 bases from V and 2 bases from J; junction bases left unmatched: 4. CDR1 MNHNY and CDR2 SVGAGI come from the germline V gene (reference sequence). This CDR3 spans 14 amino acids. For the CDR3, the DNA is TGTGCCAGCAGTAAGGACAGGTACACAGATACGCAGTATTTT. It codes for CASSKDRYTDTQYF.

The chain employs TRBV7-2 and TRBJ2-1, with D tentatively TRBD2 (6 bases). This CDR3 is built from 16 residues. The germline gives CDR1 SGHTA, CDR2 FQGNSA. V gave up 6 bases and J gave up 4 bases, with 19 bases separating them. The CDR3: CASRYFRGSGYNEQFF. CDR3 nucleotide sequence: TGTGCCAGCAGATATTTTCGGGGTAGCGGTTACAATGAGCAGTTCTTC.

This chain uses TRBV5-1 with TRBJ2-5; the match to TRBD1 covers 7 bases. V dropped 0 bases and J dropped 1; count of bases not matched to a gene: 6. Germline V lookup: CDR1 SGHRS, CDR2 YFSETQ. This CDR3 spans 16 amino acids. DNA for the CDR3: TGCGCCAGCAGCTTGGTGGGGACAGTAGGCCAAGAGACCCAGTACTTC. Its translation: CASSLVGTVGQETQYF. Combining the CDR3 with reference TRBV5-1 and TRBJ2-5 gives the whole variable domain KAGVTQTPRYLIKTRGQQVTLSCSPISGHRSVSWYQQTPGQGLQFLFEYFSETQRNKGNFPGRFSGRQFSNSRSEMNVSTLELGDSALYLCASSLVGTVGQETQYFGPGTRLLVL.

The chain is built from TRBV9 and TRBJ2-5, with TRBD2 identical over 8 bases. The J segment lost 2 bases and the V segment lost 0 bases, leaving 6 bases of the junction unmatched. Germline V gene lookup returns CDR1 SGDLS and CDR2 YYNGEE. This CDR3 is built from 16 residues. DNA for the CDR3: TGTGCCAGCAGCGTAGCTACAGCGGGAGCTCAAGAGACCCAGTACTTC. Translation gives CASSVATAGAQETQYF.

The chain combines TRBV9 with TRBJ1-4; D might be TRBD1 (6 bases). The CDR3 is 13 amino acids. V lost 3 bases and J 7 bases, leaving 10 bases between the germline ends. Germline values: CDR1 SGDLS, CDR2 YYNGEE. The CDR3 loop reads CASSAGAGEKLFF. The CDR3, as DNA: TGTGCCAGCAGCGCAGGGGCTGGTGAAAAACTGTTTTTT.

This chain connects TRBV18 to TRBJ1-2; the match to TRBD1 covers 7 bases. Germline loops: CDR1 KGHSH, CDR2 LQKENI. J was trimmed by 5 bases and V by 3 bases; bases with no gene match: 6. This CDR3 is 14 amino acids long. This CDR3 is CASSPTGLQYGYTF. The CDR3 coding sequence is TGTGCCAGCTCACCGACAGGGTTGCAGTATGGCTACACCTTC.

CDR3 region: CASSVPGSYNEQFF. For the CDR3, the DNA is TGCGCCAGCAGCGTGCCCGGCTCCTACAATGAGCAGTTCTTC. J is TRBJ2-1 and V is TRBV5-1; D gene ambiguous. Per germline, CDR1 SGHRS and CDR2 YFSETQ. Between the trimmed V and J ends, which lost 4 bases and 0 bases, there was a span of 8 bases. There are 14 residues in the CDR3.

The chain recombines TRBV5-1 with TRBJ2-1; TRBD1 or TRBD2 may be the D gene (5 bases each). The germline V gene encodes CDR1 SGHRS and CDR2 YFSETQ. The CDR3 spans 14 residues. V lost 2 bases, J lost 13 bases, and 19 bases lay in between. In DNA form, the CDR3 reads TGCGCCAGCAGCTTCGACGGGACCCCCCAAACTCAGTTCTTC. Encoded protein: CASSFDGTPQTQFF.

The rearrangement links TRBV5-1 to TRBJ2-7; D might be TRBD1 (5 bases). Per germline, CDR1 SGHRS and CDR2 YFSETQ. The CDR3 extends over 13 amino acids. V was cut by 4 bases and J by 3 bases, with 11 bases left in between. CDR3 DNA: TGCGCCAGCAGCCTCGGACATTTCTACGAGCAGTACTTC. It is translated as CASSLGHFYEQYF.

This clone was found once. The chain carries TRBV28 and TRBJ2-3, with D perhaps TRBD2 (6 bases). Germline CDR1 and CDR2: MDHEN and SYDVKM. Trimming removed 7 bases from V and 5 bases from J, with 13 bases in between. The CDR3 runs to 13 residues. For the CDR3, the DNA is TGTGCCAGCAATGGGAGGTCTAAAGATACGCAGTATTTT. This gives the protein CASNGRSKDTQYF.

The rearrangement links TRBV4-3 to TRBJ2-7, with D perhaps matching TRBD2 (6 bases). V dropped 4 bases and J dropped 5 bases, with 24 bases sitting between them. This CDR3 is 17 amino acids long. Germline assignment: CDR1 LGHNA and CDR2 YSLEER. This CDR3 is CASSLLPPGLPQDEQYF. The CDR3 DNA follows: TGCGCCAGCAGCCTCCTTCCCCCGGGACTGCCCCAGGACGAGCAGTACTTC.

The J gene is TRBJ2-3, the V gene TRBV11-3, with D perhaps matching TRBD1 or TRBD2 (6 bases each). Germline lookup yields CDR1 SGHNT and CDR2 YENEEA. Between the trimmed V and J ends, which lost 4 bases and 2 bases, there was a span of 22 bases. The CDR3 is 18 residues long. CDR3 sequence reads: CASSSGGGLEPSTDTQYF. Here the CDR3 DNA reads TGTGCCAGCAGCTCAGGTGGGGGGCTCGAACCCTCCACAGATACGCAGTATTTT.

The chain carries TRBV14 and TRBJ2-1; tentative D call: TRBD1 (6 bases). V lost 3 bases to trimming and J lost 6 bases, with 18 bases between them. CDR1 is SGHDN and CDR2 is FVKESK in the germline V gene. The CDR3 has 16 amino acids. CDR3 DNA sequence: TGTGCCAGCAGCCACCCCGGGACAAATAAATCCAATGAGCAGTTCTTC. This gives the protein CASSHPGTNKSNEQFF.

This chain joins TRBV27 and TRBJ1-1, with D possibly TRBD1 on 5 matching bases. Between the trimmed V and J ends, which lost 6 bases and 5 bases, there was a span of 16 bases. This CDR3 region has 14 residues. Germline assignment: CDR1 MNHEY and CDR2 SMNVEV (reference sequence). CDR3 sequence reads: CASRRTGAGTEAFF. The CDR3 nucleotides are TGTGCCAGCAGACGAACAGGCGCTGGAACTGAAGCTTTCTTT.

The chain employs TRBV5-5 and TRBJ2-7; 9 positions agree with TRBD1. Germline V gene lookup returns CDR1 SGHKS and CDR2 YYEKEE (reference sequence). There are 15 residues in the CDR3. J was trimmed by 3 bases and V by 0 bases; bases with no gene match: 4. CDR3 DNA sequence: TGTGCCAGCAGCTTGGTGGGACAGGGCCGCTACGAGCAGTACTTC. Translation: CASSLVGQGRYEQYF.

The rearrangement uses TRBV11-2 and TRBJ2-2; D gene ambiguous. V was clipped by 5 bases and J by 7 bases, with 17 bases between them. The CDR3 totals 15 residues. Germline V gene data show CDR1 as SGHAT and CDR2 as FQNNGV. DNA of the CDR3: TGTGCCAGCAGCCCACTTCGGGTTGGAGACGGGGAGCTGTTTTTT. Protein product: CASSPLRVGDGELFF.

The gene calls are TRBV28 and TRBJ1-4, with D unclear. There are 15 residues in the CDR3. Trimming took 11 bases from V and 7 from J, leaving 23 bases between them. The germline V gene encodes CDR1 MDHEN and CDR2 SYDVKM. CDR3 amino acids: CASSRRRGGVEKLFF. The DNA of the CDR3 is TGTGCCTCCAGCCGGCGACGGGGTGGGGTTGAAAAACTGTTTTTT.

The chain couples TRBV7-7 to TRBJ2-1, with 13 bases identical to TRBD2. Germline trimming cut 5 bases from V and 3 bases from J; bases unmatched to any gene: 4. Germline CDR1 is SSHAT and CDR2 is FNYEAQ (reference sequence). The CDR3 totals 16 residues. The CDR3 is CASSPGLAGDYNEQFF. The CDR3, as DNA: TGTGCCAGCAGCCCAGGACTAGCGGGAGACTACAATGAGCAGTTCTTC.

In this sample, this clone turned up once. The chain recombines TRBV19 with TRBJ1-5; D gene ambiguous. Germline V CDR1 and CDR2: LNHDA, SQIVND (reference sequence). The CDR3 sequence is 13 residues long. The V and J ends lost 4 bases and 7 bases respectively, with 11 bases between them. The CDR3 loop reads CASSKRVQQPQHF. CDR3 bases: TGTGCCAGTAGTAAGAGGGTTCAACAGCCCCAGCATTTT.

The chain couples TRBV9 to TRBJ1-1; 8 bases map to TRBD1. Per germline, CDR1 SGDLS and CDR2 YYNGEE. CDR3 size: 13 residues. V lost 4 bases and J lost 4; bases outside the gene matches: 3. This CDR3 is CASSPDRVTEAFF. The DNA for the CDR3 is TGTGCCAGCAGCCCGGACAGGGTCACTGAAGCTTTCTTT. Using reference TRBV9 and TRBJ1-1 for the parts outside the CDR3, the full variable domain is DSGVTQTPKHLITATGQRVTLRCSPRSGDLSVYWYQQSLDQGLQFLIQYYNGEERAKGNILERFSAQQFPDLHSELNLSSLELGDSALYFCASSPDRVTEAFFGQGTRLTVV.